The clone carrying this TCR beta chain has a single count. No antigen is known for it. The data were produced by immunoSEQ multiplex PCR, yet TCRdb's version contains in-frame clones alone and is incomplete. Among 10,000 or so clones listed, over 75% were seen once. This sample was included in a study of PD-1 blockade in classical Hodgkin lymphoma. Study-wide results and caveats: Differences between repertoires have undefined causes, possibly disease activity or prior therapy. Diminished baseline TCR diversity has been reported in newly diagnosed patients relative to healthy donors.

Noted time point: newly diagnosed, previously untreated cHL patient sample. PBMCs were thawed, and CD8+ T cells were then isolated from them by magnetic negative selection. Researchers used newly diagnosed, untreated classical Hodgkin lymphoma PBMCs for comparison. Germline V gives CDR1 MDHEN, CDR2 SYDVKM. V lost 3 bases and J lost 4; bases outside the gene matches: 2. The CDR3 runs to 13 residues. Input material: CD8+ T cells from blood. The chain recombines TRBV28 with TRBJ1-1, with 7 bases identical to TRBD1. This sequence was found in a human donor with classical Hodgkin lymphoma. The DNA of the CDR3 is TGTGCCAGCAGTTTGAGGGGGCCCACTGAAGCTTTCTTT. It translates to CASSLRGPTEAFF.